These 30 T cell receptor beta chains were sequenced from one sample in a study of graft-versus-host responses after intestinal transplantation. Sequencing used immunoSEQ multiplex PCR; TCRdb keeps in-frame clones, though not all of them. Here the sample spans more than 85,000 clones, roughly 85% being singletons. What these receptors recognize is not known. This specimen was unstimulated CD4+ T cells sorted from spleen or lymph node cells, taken before intestinal transplant. These receptors were obtained from a human donor who received an intestinal transplant.

About this clone: Germline is not matched at one junction end, which may reflect a read error. V gene TRBV2 combines with J gene TRBJ2-7; tentatively, D is TRBD1 (6 bases). Germline CDR1 SNHLY, CDR2 FYNNEI. CDR3 size: 14 residues. The CDR3 loop is CASSPGVSVLEQCF. CDR3 coding DNA: TGTGCCAGCAGCCCAGGGGTTTCGGTCCTCGAGCAGTGCTTC. The full variable domain, its missing parts supplied by reference TRBV2 and TRBJ2-7, is EPEVTQTPSHQVTQMGQEVILRCVPISNHLYFYWYRQILGQKVEFLVSFYNNEISEKSEIFDDQFSVERPDGSNFTLKIRSTKLEDSAMYFCASSPGVSVLEQCFGPGTRLTVT.

The chain couples TRBV2 to TRBJ2-5; TRBD2 matches at 10 bases. The CDR3 extends over 15 amino acids. From germline, CDR1 is SNHLY and CDR2 FYNNEI. With 6 bases clipped from V and 5 bases from J, the junction kept 9 bases outside the gene matches. CDR3 coding DNA: TGTGCCAGCAGCGTTCCGGGACTAGCGAGGGAGACCCAGTACTTC. It encodes CASSVPGLARETQYF.

The V call is TRBV9, the J call TRBJ2-5; 8 bases match TRBD2. This CDR3 has 16 amino acids. Germline V gives CDR1 SGDLS, CDR2 YYNGEE. The J segment lost 4 bases and the V segment lost 4 bases, leaving 12 bases of the junction unmatched. Written as DNA, the CDR3 is TGTGCCAGCAGCCAACTGCCTATCGGGGGGGGAGAGACCCAGTACTTC. This codes for CASSQLPIGGGETQYF.

V gene TRBV5-4 combines with J gene TRBJ2-3; 10 nucleotides match TRBD2. This CDR3 comprises 17 residues. Germline values: CDR1 SGHNT, CDR2 YYREEE (reference sequence). Trimming cost V 2 bases and J 3 bases; bases outside gene matches: 9. This chain's CDR3 is CASSFGLAGGGTDTQYF. The CDR3 coding sequence is TGTGCCAGCAGCTTTGGTTTAGCGGGAGGCGGTACAGATACGCAGTATTTT. The variable domain in full, completed from reference TRBV5-4 and TRBJ2-3, reads ETGVTQSPTHLIKTRGQQVTLRCSSQSGHNTVSWYQQALGQGPQFIFQYYREEENGRGNFPPRFSGLQFPNYSSELNVNALELDDSALYLCASSFGLAGGGTDTQYFGPGTRLTVL.

The chain is built from TRBV6-1 and TRBJ2-7, with D tentatively TRBD2 (5 bases). Trimming shortened V by 10 bases and J by 1 base, and 17 bases separated the two germline ends. CDR1 MNHNS and CDR2 SASEGT come from the germline V gene. CDR3 length: 14 residues. The CDR3 is CATRLDSLSYEQYF. Written as DNA, the CDR3 is TGTGCCACCCGGCTGGACTCGCTATCCTACGAGCAGTACTTC.

V and J are TRBV5-4 and TRBJ2-5; D perhaps matches TRBD2 (5 bases). The CDR3 is made up of 16 amino acids. CDR1 is SGHNT, CDR2 YYREEE, per germline (reference sequence). The V gene lost 0 bases and the J gene lost 1 base, with 13 bases spanning the gap. The CDR3 nucleotides are TGTGCCAGCAGCTTGGGTTCTAGCCGGCTCCAAGAGACCCAGTACTTC. Its translation: CASSLGSSRLQETQYF.

This rearrangement joins TRBV6-5 to TRBJ1-2; tentative D call: TRBD1 (5 bases). The CDR3 is 14 amino acids. Trimming stripped 0 bases from V and 4 bases from J, with 9 bases between. The germline gives CDR1 MNHEY, CDR2 SVGAGI. The CDR3 region is CASSYSGGSYGYTF. CDR3 in DNA: TGTGCCAGCAGTTACTCGGGGGGTTCCTATGGCTACACCTTC.

The V call is TRBV11-3, the J call TRBJ2-1, with 11 bases lining up with TRBD2. The CDR3 sequence is 14 residues long. From germline, CDR1 is SGHNT and CDR2 YENEEA. With V trimmed by 5 bases and J by 9 bases, 6 bases remained unmatched. Here the CDR3 reads CASSTGTSGGEQFF. The CDR3 coding sequence is TGTGCCAGCAGCACTGGGACTAGCGGTGGTGAGCAGTTCTTC.

CDR3: CSVDSMGGVFGELFF. CDR3 in DNA: TGCAGCGTTGATTCGATGGGGGGGGTTTTCGGGGAGCTGTTTTTT. J is TRBJ2-2 and V is TRBV29-1; 7 bases are shared with TRBD2. Losses at the gene ends were 3 bases for V and 7 bases for J; bases not matched to a gene: 11. The CDR3 length is 15 residues. Germline V gene lookup returns CDR1 SQVTM and CDR2 ANQGSEA.

The J gene is TRBJ1-3, the V gene TRBV5-1; D is possibly TRBD1 (5 bases). Germline V CDR1 and CDR2: SGHRS, YFSETQ. Trimming shortened V by 1 base and J by 0 bases, and 8 bases separated the two germline ends. The CDR3 has 15 residues. DNA of the CDR3: TGCGCCAGCAGCTTGATCCAGGGCTCTGGAAACACCATATATTTT. It codes for CASSLIQGSGNTIYF.

The chain couples TRBV27 to TRBJ1-2; the D is unclear. The CDR3 has 15 amino acids. Trimming cost V 0 bases and J 1 base, with 9 bases left between them. Per germline, CDR1 MNHEY and CDR2 SMNVEV (reference sequence). The chain's CDR3 is CASSLSPVLNYGYTF. The DNA of the CDR3 is TGTGCCAGCAGTTTATCTCCAGTCCTTAACTATGGCTACACCTTC.

The count of this clone is one. CDR3 DNA: TGTGCCAGCAGTGCAATGACAGGCAGGAGCGTAGAGCAGTTCTTC. It codes for CASSAMTGRSVEQFF. The genes are TRBV28 and TRBJ2-1; TRBD1 might be the D (6 bases). The germline V gene has CDR1 MDHEN and CDR2 SYDVKM. There are 15 residues in the CDR3. V was shortened by 5 bases and J by 10 bases, with 21 bases between the two germline ends. Full variable domain (outside the CDR3, taken from reference TRBV28 and TRBJ2-1): DVKVTQSSRYLVKRTGEKVFLECVQDMDHENMFWYRQDPGLGLRLIYFSYDVKMKEKGDIPEGYSVSREKKERFSLILESASTNQTSMYLCASSAMTGRSVEQFFGPGTRLTVL.

CDR3: CASSVYGGGTTDTQYF. CDR3 DNA sequence: TGTGCCAGCAGTGTGTATGGGGGGGGGACCACAGATACGCAGTATTTT. The rearrangement links TRBV27 to TRBJ2-3, with TRBD2 matching 7 bases. The V segment lost 5 bases and the J segment 2 bases; nucleotides outside the gene matches: 10. The CDR3 is 16 residues long. Germline CDR1 reads MNHEY; CDR2 reads SMNVEV (reference sequence).

This rearrangement joins TRBV7-2 to TRBJ2-1, with D perhaps matching TRBD1 (6 bases). Per germline, CDR1 SGHTA and CDR2 FQGNSA. The CDR3 runs to 12 residues. V dropped 4 bases and J dropped 12 bases, with 13 bases sitting between them. The CDR3 bases are TGTGCCAGCAGCTCGACAGGTCTAGGGCAGTTCTTC. Protein product: CASSSTGLGQFF.

About this clone itself: At the DNA level, this CDR3 is encoded by other sequences in the same sample as well. The chain links TRBV5-1 to TRBJ1-3; no reliable D call. CDR3 length: 14 residues. CDR1 is SGHRS, CDR2 YFSETQ, per germline. Trimming took off 4 bases at V and 0 bases at J, with 8 bases between the two ends. The CDR3 region is CASSPVSSGNTIYF. The CDR3 DNA reads as TGCGCCAGCAGCCCGGTGAGCTCTGGAAACACCATATATTTT.

J is TRBJ2-1 and V is TRBV20-1; 8 nucleotides agree with TRBD1. The V segment lost 4 bases and the J segment 12 bases; nucleotides outside the gene matches: 5. The CDR3 spans 11 residues. Germline V CDR1 and CDR2: DFQATT, SNEGSKA (reference sequence). CDR3 region: CSATEQGGQFF. The CDR3 DNA follows: TGCAGTGCTACAGAACAGGGGGGGCAGTTCTTC.

The chain uses TRBV7-2 and TRBJ2-7, with D perhaps matching TRBD1 (5 bases). The ends were cut back, 7 bases at V and 3 bases at J, with 19 bases in the middle. The germline gives CDR1 SGHTA, CDR2 FQGNSA. This CDR3 is built from 15 residues. CDR3 sequence reads: CASNHPRTNLYEQYF. As DNA, the CDR3 is TGTGCCAGCAACCACCCCAGGACAAATCTCTACGAGCAGTACTTC.

V gene TRBV11-3 combines with J gene TRBJ2-7; 8 bases match TRBD2. Trimming cost V 4 bases and J 5 bases; bases outside gene matches: 7. Germline V gene sequence: CDR1 SGHNT, CDR2 YENEEA. The CDR3 length is 14 residues. The CDR3 DNA sequence: TGTGCCAGCAGCTGGACCGGGACTAGTAACGAGCAGTACTTC. This translates into CASSWTGTSNEQYF. The whole variable domain, remainder taken from reference TRBV11-3 and TRBJ2-7, is EAGVVQSPRYKIIEKKQPVAFWCNPISGHNTLYWYLQNLGQGPELLIRYENEEAVDDSQLPKDRFSAERLKGVDSTLKIQPAELGDSAVYLCASSWTGTSNEQYFGPGTRLTVT.

The chain has TRBV4-1 and TRBJ2-1; 12 positions match TRBD2. Germline V gives CDR1 MGHRA, CDR2 YSYEKL. J gave up 8 bases and V 4 bases, and 6 bases lay outside the gene matches. This CDR3 has 15 residues. The CDR3 DNA reads as TGCGCCAGCAGCCGAGGACTAGCGGGGCTTTATGAGCAGTTCTTC. Protein sequence: CASSRGLAGLYEQFF.

This clone has a handful of counts. This sequence joins TRBV28 and TRBJ2-1; TRBD2 agrees at 13 bases. Trimming at V came to 2 bases and at J to 8 bases, leaving 18 bases not matched to a gene. Germline values: CDR1 MDHEN, CDR2 SYDVKM. CDR3 length equals 20 residues. Written as DNA, the CDR3 is TGTGCCAGCAGTTTAAAAGTAAGGACGGCCGGACTAGCGGGAGTGGATGAGCAGTTCTTC. Its protein is CASSLKVRTAGLAGVDEQFF.

The chain carries TRBV28 and TRBJ2-7; possible D gene TRBD1, 6 bases. Germline V gene sequence: CDR1 MDHEN, CDR2 SYDVKM. Trimming left V 5 bases short and J 4 bases short, with 12 bases between. This CDR3 is 13 amino acids long. The CDR3 spells CASSRAQGYEQYF. The CDR3 DNA follows: TGTGCCAGCAGTCGGGCCCAGGGGTACGAGCAGTACTTC.

V gene TRBV5-1 combines with J gene TRBJ1-1; TRBD1 aligns across 7 bases. The germline CDR1 and CDR2 sequences are SGHRS and YFSETQ. V trimming: 4 bases; J trimming: 4 bases; junction bases outside the gene matches: 19. This CDR3 has 18 amino acids. This CDR3 is CASSSGGIQGPRSTEAFF. CDR3 nucleotide sequence: TGCGCCAGCAGCAGCGGCGGTATACAGGGGCCGCGGAGCACTGAAGCTTTCTTT.

V gene TRBV7-2 combines with J gene TRBJ2-3; TRBD2 matches at 7 bases. CDR3 size: 12 residues. Germline V lookup: CDR1 SGHTA, CDR2 FQGNSA. V trimming: 9 bases; J trimming: 3 bases; junction bases outside the gene matches: 3. The CDR3: CARAGETDTQYF. The CDR3 region has the DNA TGTGCCAGGGCGGGGGAAACAGATACGCAGTATTTT.

The chain uses TRBV5-1 and TRBJ2-4; 7 bases are shared with TRBD1. J lost 2 bases, V lost 3 bases, and 20 bases had no gene match. This CDR3 contains 20 residues. Germline values: CDR1 SGHRS, CDR2 YFSETQ. CDR3 nucleotides: TGCGCCAGCAGCTCGATTAATAGCAACAGGGGCCTACTGTCCAAAAACATTCAGTACTTC. It is translated as CASSSINSNRGLLSKNIQYF.

The J gene is TRBJ2-1, the V gene TRBV9; 8 bases fit TRBD2. Germline CDR1 reads SGDLS; CDR2 reads YYNGEE. The CDR3 is made up of 15 amino acids. Trimming cost V 5 bases and J 7 bases; bases outside gene matches: 11. CDR3 bases: TGTGCCAGCAGTGTTACAGCGGGGGTTTTTAATGAGCAGTTCTTC. It codes for CASSVTAGVFNEQFF.

This clone has a handful of counts. The CDR3 sequence is CASSEVRTLNTIYF. CDR3 DNA sequence: TGTGCCAGCAGTGAAGTTAGAACCCTAAACACCATATATTTT. The V call is TRBV6-1, the J call TRBJ1-3, with D unresolved. The germline V gene has CDR1 MNHNS and CDR2 SASEGT. The CDR3 covers 14 residues. The germline V and J ends were trimmed by 1 base and 6 bases, with 10 bases remaining between them.

This sequence joins TRBV9 and TRBJ2-3, with 8 bases identical to TRBD1. Germline V gene data show CDR1 as SGDLS and CDR2 as YYNGEE. Trimming took 0 bases from V and 4 from J; bases not matched to a gene: 4. The CDR3 has 15 residues. CDR3 DNA: TGTGCCAGCAGCGTAGGGGCAGGGGGCCCAGATACGCAGTATTTT. This codes for CASSVGAGGPDTQYF. The full variable domain, rest sourced from reference TRBV9 and TRBJ2-3, is DSGVTQTPKHLITATGQRVTLRCSPRSGDLSVYWYQQSLDQGLQFLIQYYNGEERAKGNILERFSAQQFPDLHSELNLSSLELGDSALYFCASSVGAGGPDTQYFGPGTRLTVL.

The CDR3 nucleotides are TGCGCCAGCAGCCCCCGACAAGGAGGGTGGACCGGGGAGCTGTTTTTT. Encoded protein: CASSPRQGGWTGELFF. This rearrangement joins TRBV5-1 to TRBJ2-2, with a weak D call TRBD2 (6 bases). CDR3 size: 16 residues. Deletions cut 4 bases from V and 5 bases from J, with 18 bases between. Germline V CDR1 and CDR2: SGHRS, YFSETQ.

This clone was counted only a few times. This chain connects TRBV2 to TRBJ1-3; 7 bases align to TRBD1. The CDR3 is made up of 16 amino acids. Germline V lookup: CDR1 SNHLY, CDR2 FYNNEI. The junction had 8 bases not matched to a gene; V was cut back by 0 bases and J by 6 bases. The DNA for the CDR3 is TGTGCCAGCAGTGAAGCCCCCAGCAGGGGGATAAACACCATATATTTT. Amino acids: CASSEAPSRGINTIYF.

The CDR3 DNA sequence: TGTGCCAGCAGCCTCGGGCGGGAGACAGATACGCAGTATTTT. Translating it yields CASSLGRETDTQYF. The rearrangement joins TRBV11-1 to TRBJ2-3, with TRBD2 matching 7 bases. CDR1 is SGHAT and CDR2 is FQDESV in the germline V gene (reference sequence). The CDR3 length is 14 residues. J lost 3 bases, V lost 5 bases, and 5 bases had no gene match.